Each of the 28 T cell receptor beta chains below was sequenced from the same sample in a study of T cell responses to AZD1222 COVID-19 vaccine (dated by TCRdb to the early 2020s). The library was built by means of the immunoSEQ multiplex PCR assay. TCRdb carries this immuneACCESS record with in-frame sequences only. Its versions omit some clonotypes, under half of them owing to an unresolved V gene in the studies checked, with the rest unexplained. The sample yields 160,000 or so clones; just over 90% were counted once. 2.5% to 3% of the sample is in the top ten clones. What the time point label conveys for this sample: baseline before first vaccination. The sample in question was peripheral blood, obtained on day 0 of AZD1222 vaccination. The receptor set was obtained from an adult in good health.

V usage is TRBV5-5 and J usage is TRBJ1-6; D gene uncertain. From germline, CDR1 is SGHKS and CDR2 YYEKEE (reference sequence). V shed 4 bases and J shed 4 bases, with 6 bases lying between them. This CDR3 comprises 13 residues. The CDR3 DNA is TGTGCCAGCAGCCGGGGATATAATTCACCCCTCCACTTT. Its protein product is CASSRGYNSPLHF.

The CDR3 sequence is CASSRPPGSLYAYGYTF. CDR3 nucleotides: TGTGCCAGTAGTAGACCTCCGGGCTCCTTGTACGCCTATGGCTACACCTTC. The rearrangement uses TRBV19 and TRBJ1-2; unclear D gene. V lost 4 bases, J lost 4 bases, and 22 bases lay in between. CDR1 and CDR2 (germline): LNHDA, SQIVND (reference sequence). The CDR3 has 17 residues.

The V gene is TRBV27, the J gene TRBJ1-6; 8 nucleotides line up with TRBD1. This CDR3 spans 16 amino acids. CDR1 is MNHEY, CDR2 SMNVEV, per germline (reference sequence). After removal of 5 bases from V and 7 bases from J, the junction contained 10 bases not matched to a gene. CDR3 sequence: CASSAWTGTGNSPLHF. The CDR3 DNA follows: TGTGCCAGCAGTGCCTGGACAGGGACTGGGAATTCACCCCTCCACTTT.

The CDR3 bases are TGTGCCAGCAGCTACCCGGGACAGGATACGCAGTATTTT. This gives the protein CASSYPGQDTQYF. J is TRBJ2-3 and V is TRBV5-4; TRBD1 matches at 7 bases. Trimming cost V 3 bases and J 6 bases; bases outside gene matches: 4. CDR1 and CDR2 from the germline V gene are SGHNT and YYREEE (reference sequence). The CDR3 spans 13 residues.

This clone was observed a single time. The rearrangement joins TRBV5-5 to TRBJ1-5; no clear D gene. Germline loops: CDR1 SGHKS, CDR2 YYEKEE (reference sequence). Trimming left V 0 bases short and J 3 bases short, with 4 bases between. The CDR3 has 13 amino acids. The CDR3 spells CASSLAANQPQHF. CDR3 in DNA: TGTGCCAGCAGCTTGGCCGCCAATCAGCCCCAGCATTTT.

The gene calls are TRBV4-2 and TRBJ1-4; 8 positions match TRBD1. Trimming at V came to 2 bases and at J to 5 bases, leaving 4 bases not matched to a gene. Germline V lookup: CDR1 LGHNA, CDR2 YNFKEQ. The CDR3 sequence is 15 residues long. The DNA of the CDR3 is TGTGCCAGCAGCCAACAGCAGGGGGCAAATGAAAAACTGTTTTTT. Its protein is CASSQQQGANEKLFF.

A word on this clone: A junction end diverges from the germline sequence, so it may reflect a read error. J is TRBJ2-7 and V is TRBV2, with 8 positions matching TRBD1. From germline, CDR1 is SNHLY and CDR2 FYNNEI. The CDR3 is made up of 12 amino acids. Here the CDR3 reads CASRLTPGQACF. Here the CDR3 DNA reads TGTGCCAGCAGATTAACTCCGGGACAGGCGTGCTTC.

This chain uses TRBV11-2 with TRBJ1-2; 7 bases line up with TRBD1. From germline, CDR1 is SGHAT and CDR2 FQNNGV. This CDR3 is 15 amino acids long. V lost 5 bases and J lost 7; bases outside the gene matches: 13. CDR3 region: CASSTQTTGSSGYTF. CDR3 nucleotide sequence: TGTGCCAGCAGCACACAAACGACAGGGTCGTCTGGCTACACCTTC.

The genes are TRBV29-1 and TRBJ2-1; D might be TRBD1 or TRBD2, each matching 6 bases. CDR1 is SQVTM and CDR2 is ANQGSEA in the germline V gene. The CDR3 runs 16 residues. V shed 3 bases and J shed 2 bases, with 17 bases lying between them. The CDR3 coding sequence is TGCAGCGTTGACGGGGGTAGGGACAACACCTACAATGAGCAGTTCTTC. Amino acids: CSVDGGRDNTYNEQFF.

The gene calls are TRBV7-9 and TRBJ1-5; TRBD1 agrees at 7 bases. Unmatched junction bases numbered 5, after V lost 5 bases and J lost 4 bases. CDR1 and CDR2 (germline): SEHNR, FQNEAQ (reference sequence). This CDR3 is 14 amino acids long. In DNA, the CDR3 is TGTGCCAGCAGCCAAGGACAGGTTAATCAGCCCCAGCATTTT. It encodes CASSQGQVNQPQHF.

DNA for the CDR3: TGTGCCAGCAGCATCAACTGGGGGGCTAACACCGGGGAGCTGTTTTTT. Residues: CASSINWGANTGELFF. This chain uses TRBV11-3 with TRBJ2-2, with D perhaps assigned TRBD1 or TRBD2 (6 bases each). This CDR3 is built from 16 residues. Per the germline V gene, CDR1 is SGHNT and CDR2 is YENEEA. The V end lost 5 bases, the J end lost 2 bases, and 15 bases lay between the germline ends.

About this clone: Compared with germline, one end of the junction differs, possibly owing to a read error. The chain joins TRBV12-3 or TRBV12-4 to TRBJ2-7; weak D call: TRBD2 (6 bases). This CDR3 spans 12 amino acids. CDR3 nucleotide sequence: TGTGCCAGCAATGCGGGAACAGCAGAGCCTGAATTC. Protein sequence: CASNAGTAEPEF.

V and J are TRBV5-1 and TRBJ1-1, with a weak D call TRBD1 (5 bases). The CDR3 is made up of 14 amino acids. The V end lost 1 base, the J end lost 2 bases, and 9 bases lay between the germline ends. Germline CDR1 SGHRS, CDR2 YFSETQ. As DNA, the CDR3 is TGCGCCAGCAGCTTGTCAGGGACCAACACTGAAGCTTTCTTT. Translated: CASSLSGTNTEAFF.

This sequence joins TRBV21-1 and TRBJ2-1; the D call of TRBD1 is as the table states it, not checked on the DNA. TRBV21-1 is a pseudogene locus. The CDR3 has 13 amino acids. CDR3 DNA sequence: TGTGCCACGAGACATTATTCCCTGCATGAGCAGTTCTTC. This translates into CATRHYSLHEQFF.

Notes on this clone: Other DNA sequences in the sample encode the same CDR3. Here the CDR3 reads CASSPPMAEAFF. The CDR3 coding sequence is TGTGCCAGCTCACCACCGATGGCTGAAGCTTTCTTT. The chain employs TRBV18 and TRBJ1-1; D remains ambiguous. Trimming pared 0 bases from V and 6 bases from J, leaving 5 bases between. The CDR3 is made up of 12 amino acids. CDR1 and CDR2 (germline): KGHSH, LQKENI.

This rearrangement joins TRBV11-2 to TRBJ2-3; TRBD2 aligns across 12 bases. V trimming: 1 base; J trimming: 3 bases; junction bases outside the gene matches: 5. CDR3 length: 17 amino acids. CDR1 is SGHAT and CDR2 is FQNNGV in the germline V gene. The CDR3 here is CASSLGATSGRTDTQYF. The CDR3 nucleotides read TGTGCCAGCAGCTTAGGGGCGACTAGCGGGAGAACAGATACGCAGTATTTT.

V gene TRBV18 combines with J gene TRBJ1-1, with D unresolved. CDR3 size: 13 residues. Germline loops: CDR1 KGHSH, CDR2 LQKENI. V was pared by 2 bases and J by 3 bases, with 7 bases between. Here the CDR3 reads CASSPSTDTEAFF. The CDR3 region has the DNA TGTGCCAGCTCACCATCCACGGACACTGAAGCTTTCTTT.

DNA for the CDR3: TGTGCCAGCAGCGTAGTACCCCCGCCGAACACTGAAGCTTTCTTT. Encoded protein: CASSVVPPPNTEAFF. The chain uses TRBV9 and TRBJ1-1; no definite D call. The CDR3 sequence is 15 residues long. Per germline, CDR1 SGDLS and CDR2 YYNGEE. V lost 0 bases to trimming and J lost 1 base, with 10 bases between them. The full variable domain, in which reference TRBV9 and TRBJ1-1 provide the parts outside the CDR3, is DSGVTQTPKHLITATGQRVTLRCSPRSGDLSVYWYQQSLDQGLQFLIQYYNGEERAKGNILERFSAQQFPDLHSELNLSSLELGDSALYFCASSVVPPPNTEAFFGQGTRLTVV.

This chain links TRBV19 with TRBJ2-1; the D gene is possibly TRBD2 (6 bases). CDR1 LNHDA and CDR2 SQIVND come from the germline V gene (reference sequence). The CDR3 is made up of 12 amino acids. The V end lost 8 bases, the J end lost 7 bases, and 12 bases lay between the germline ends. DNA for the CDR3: TGTGCCAGTGGCCCCGGAGGGAATGAGCAGTTCTTC. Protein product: CASGPGGNEQFF.

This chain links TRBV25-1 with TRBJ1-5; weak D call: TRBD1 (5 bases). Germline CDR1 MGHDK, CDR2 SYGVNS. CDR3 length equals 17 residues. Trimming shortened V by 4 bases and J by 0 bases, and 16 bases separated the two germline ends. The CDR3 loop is CASSASGRGHSNQPQHF. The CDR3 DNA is TGTGCCAGCAGTGCTTCCGGAAGGGGCCATAGCAATCAGCCCCAGCATTTT.

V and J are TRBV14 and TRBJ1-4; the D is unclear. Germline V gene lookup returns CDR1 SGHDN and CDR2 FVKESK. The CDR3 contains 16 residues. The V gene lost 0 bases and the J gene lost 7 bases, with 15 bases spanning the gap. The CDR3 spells CASSQDLRSFGEKLFF. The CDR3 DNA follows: TGTGCCAGCAGCCAAGATCTACGATCGTTTGGTGAAAAACTGTTTTTT.

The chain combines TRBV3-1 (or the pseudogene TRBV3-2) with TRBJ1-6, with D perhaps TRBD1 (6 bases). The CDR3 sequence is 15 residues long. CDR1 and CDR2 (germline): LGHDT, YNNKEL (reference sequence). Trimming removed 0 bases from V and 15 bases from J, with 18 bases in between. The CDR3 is CASSQDGDPGTLLHF. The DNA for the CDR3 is TGTGCCAGCAGCCAAGATGGGGACCCCGGGACACTCCTCCACTTT.

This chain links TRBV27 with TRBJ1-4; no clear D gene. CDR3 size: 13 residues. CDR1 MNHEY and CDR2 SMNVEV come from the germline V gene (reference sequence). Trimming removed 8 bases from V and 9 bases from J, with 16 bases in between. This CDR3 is CASGERGLQKLFF. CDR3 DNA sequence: TGTGCCAGCGGCGAACGAGGGCTGCAAAAACTGTTTTTT.

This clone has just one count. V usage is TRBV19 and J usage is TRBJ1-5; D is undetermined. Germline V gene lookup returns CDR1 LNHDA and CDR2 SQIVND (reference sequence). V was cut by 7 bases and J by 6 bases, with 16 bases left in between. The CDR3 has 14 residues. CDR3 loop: CASTRRSWSQPQHF. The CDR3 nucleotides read TGTGCCAGTACCCGCCGGAGTTGGAGTCAGCCCCAGCATTTT.

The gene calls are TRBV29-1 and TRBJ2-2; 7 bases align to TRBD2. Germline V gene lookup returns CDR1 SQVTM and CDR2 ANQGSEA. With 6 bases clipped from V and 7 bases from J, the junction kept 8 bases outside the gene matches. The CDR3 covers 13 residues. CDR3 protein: CSVEGGSHGELFF. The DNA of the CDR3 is TGCAGCGTGGAGGGCGGGAGTCACGGGGAGCTGTTTTTT.

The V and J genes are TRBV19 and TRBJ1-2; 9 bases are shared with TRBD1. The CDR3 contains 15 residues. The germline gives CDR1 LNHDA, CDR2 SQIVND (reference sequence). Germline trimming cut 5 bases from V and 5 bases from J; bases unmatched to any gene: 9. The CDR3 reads CASSPSGQGSYGYTF. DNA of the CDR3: TGTGCCAGTAGTCCGAGTGGACAGGGGAGTTATGGCTACACCTTC. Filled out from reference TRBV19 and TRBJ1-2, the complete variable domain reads DGGITQSPKYLFRKEGQNVTLSCEQNLNHDAMYWYRQDPGQGLRLIYYSQIVNDFQKGDIAEGYSVSREKKESFPLTVTSAQKNPTAFYLCASSPSGQGSYGYTFGSGTRLTVV.

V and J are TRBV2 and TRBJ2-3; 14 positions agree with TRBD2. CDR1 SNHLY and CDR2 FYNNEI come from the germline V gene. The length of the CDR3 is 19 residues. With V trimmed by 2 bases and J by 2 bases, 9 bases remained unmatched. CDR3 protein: CASSEPGTSGRPYTDTQYF. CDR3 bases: TGTGCCAGCAGTGAACCCGGGACTAGCGGGAGACCCTACACAGATACGCAGTATTTT.

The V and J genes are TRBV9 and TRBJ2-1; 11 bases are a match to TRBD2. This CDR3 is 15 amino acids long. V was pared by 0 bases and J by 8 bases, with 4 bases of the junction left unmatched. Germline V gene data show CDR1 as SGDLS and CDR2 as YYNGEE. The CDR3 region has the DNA TGTGCCAGCAGCGTAGTAGCGGGAGGGCGGGATGAGCAGTTCTTC. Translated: CASSVVAGGRDEQFF. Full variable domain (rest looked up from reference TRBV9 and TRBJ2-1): DSGVTQTPKHLITATGQRVTLRCSPRSGDLSVYWYQQSLDQGLQFLIQYYNGEERAKGNILERFSAQQFPDLHSELNLSSLELGDSALYFCASSVVAGGRDEQFFGPGTRLTVL.